This T cell receptor delta chain is from a study of gamma-delta T cells after stem cell transplantation. TCRdb reprocessed the RT-PCR reads through CATT. The sample records 1,400 or so delta-chain clones, around 2.4% being singletons. CDR1 and CDR2 (germline): GEAIGNYY, EKD. This CDR3 has 17 residues. The ends were cut back, 1 base at V and 2 bases at J, with 19 bases in the middle. This clone came up a few times. The sequence came from a human donor. It is not recorded whose cells these are; they may come from a transplant donor. Sequenced sample: gamma-delta T cells. The rearrangement joins TRDV2 to TRDJ1, with a tentative D call TRDD3 (5 bases). The CDR3 nucleotides are TGTGCCTGTGACACACGGGCCCCCGACGGGGGGACCGATAAACTCATCTTT. It is translated as CACDTRAPDGGTDKLIF.